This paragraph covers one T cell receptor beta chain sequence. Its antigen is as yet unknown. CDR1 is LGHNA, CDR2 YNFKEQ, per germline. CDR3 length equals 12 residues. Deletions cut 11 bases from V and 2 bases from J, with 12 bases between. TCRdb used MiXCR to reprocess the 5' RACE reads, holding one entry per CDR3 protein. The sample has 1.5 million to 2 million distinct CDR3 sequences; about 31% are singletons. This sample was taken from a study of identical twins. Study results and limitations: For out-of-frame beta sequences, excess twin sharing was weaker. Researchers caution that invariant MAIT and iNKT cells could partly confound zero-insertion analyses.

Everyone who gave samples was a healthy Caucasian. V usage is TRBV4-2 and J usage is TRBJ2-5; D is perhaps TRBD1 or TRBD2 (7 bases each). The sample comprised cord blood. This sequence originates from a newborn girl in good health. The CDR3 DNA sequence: TGTGCCTCAGGGGGGGTTCAAGAGACCCAGTACTTC. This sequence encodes CASGGVQETQYF.